Following are 16 T cell receptor beta chains from one sample sequenced in a study of blood T cell repertoires in COVID-19. Produced via immunoSEQ multiplex PCR; TCRdb's table is partial and in-frame only. The sample lists about 370,000 clones, more than 80% occurring once. Sample: peripheral blood. All receptors come from a woman in her 30s with COVID-19, enrolled during active disease.

This clone has only a few counts. This chain connects TRBV19 to TRBJ2-7; 7 bases are shared with TRBD1. Trimming took 4 bases from V and 2 from J; bases not matched to a gene: 8. Per the germline V gene, CDR1 is LNHDA and CDR2 is SQIVND (reference sequence). The CDR3 is 15 amino acids. CDR3 DNA: TGTGCCAGTAGTAAAACCGGGACAGCCACCTACGAGCAGTACTTC. Its translation is CASSKTGTATYEQYF. Using reference TRBV19 and TRBJ2-7 for the parts outside the CDR3, the full variable domain is DGGITQSPKYLFRKEGQNVTLSCEQNLNHDAMYWYRQDPGQGLRLIYYSQIVNDFQKGDIAEGYSVSREKKESFPLTVTSAQKNPTAFYLCASSKTGTATYEQYFGPGTRLTVT.

This chain joins TRBV6-2 or TRBV6-3 and TRBJ1-2; the D gene is possibly TRBD1 (6 bases). V was trimmed by 6 bases and J by 7 bases, leaving 12 bases between them. Germline V gene lookup returns CDR1 MNHEY and CDR2 SVGEGT. This CDR3 comprises 12 residues. The CDR3 loop reads CASSQGKSGYTF. CDR3 DNA sequence: TGTGCCAGCAGCCAGGGGAAGAGTGGCTACACCTTC.

The rearrangement links TRBV18 to TRBJ2-5; possible D gene TRBD1, 7 bases. The V gene's germline CDR1 is KGHSH and CDR2 LQKENI. The CDR3 spans 14 residues. Trimming removed 6 bases at V and 3 bases at J, with 14 bases between. The CDR3 sequence: CASSLAGTEETQYF. The CDR3 DNA reads TGTGCCAGCTCCCTGGCGGGGACAGAAGAGACCCAGTACTTC.

This sequence joins TRBV3-1 (or the pseudogene TRBV3-2) and TRBJ2-7; 10 bases agree with TRBD1. Germline V CDR1 and CDR2: LGHDT, YNNKEL (reference sequence). This CDR3 spans 14 amino acids. Trimming took 2 bases from V and 6 from J; bases not matched to a gene: 4. The DNA of the CDR3 is TGTGCCAGCAGCCAATCGGACAGGGGGGCCGAGCAGTACTTC. This sequence encodes CASSQSDRGAEQYF.

The chain is built from TRBV3-1 (or the pseudogene TRBV3-2) and TRBJ2-7; D may be TRBD1 (6 bases). The ends were cut back, 4 bases at V and 2 bases at J, with 12 bases in the middle. The germline V gene has CDR1 LGHDT and CDR2 YNNKEL (reference sequence). CDR3 length: 14 residues. The CDR3 DNA reads TGTGCCAGCAGCCGCCGGACAGTAGCCTACGAGCAGTACTTC. Translation: CASSRRTVAYEQYF.

The J gene is TRBJ2-1, the V gene TRBV2, with 9 bases lining up with TRBD2. The V gene end was trimmed by 3 bases and the J gene end by 9 bases; junction bases not matched to a gene: 6. The CDR3 is made up of 14 amino acids. Germline CDR1 is SNHLY and CDR2 is FYNNEI. CDR3 in amino acids: CASSERTSAVEQFF. The DNA for the CDR3 is TGTGCCAGCAGTGAGAGGACTAGCGCGGTTGAGCAGTTCTTC.

A few counts support this clone. V and J are TRBV6-2 or TRBV6-3 and TRBJ2-1, with D possibly TRBD1 on 5 matching bases. CDR3 length equals 14 residues. Trimming removed 0 bases at V and 6 bases at J, with 9 bases between. In germline, CDR1 is MNHEY, CDR2 SVGEGT. CDR3 nucleotides: TGTGCCAGCAGTTACTCGCGGACAATCAATGAGCAGTTCTTC. It encodes CASSYSRTINEQFF.

As regards this clone: Sequence at one end of the junction differs from germline and may be a read error. The chain combines TRBV7-7 with TRBJ2-1; 9 bases line up with TRBD1. Germline V gene sequence: CDR1 SSHAT, CDR2 FNYEAQ (reference sequence). The CDR3 has 17 amino acids. CDR3 coding DNA: TGTGCTAGCAGCTCAGGGACAGGGATTTACTCCTACAATGAGCAGTTCTTC. Translated, it gives CASSSGTGIYSYNEQFF. The full variable domain, completed using reference TRBV7-7 and TRBJ2-1, is GAGVSQSPRYKVTKRGQDVTLRCDPISSHATLYWYQQALGQGPEFLTYFNYEAQPDKSGLPSDRFSAERPEGSISTLTIQRTEQRDSAMYRCASSSGTGIYSYNEQFFGPGTRLTVL.

The J gene is TRBJ1-1, the V gene TRBV6-2 or TRBV6-3; D remains ambiguous. CDR3 size: 14 residues. V dropped 0 bases and J dropped 1 base, with 6 bases sitting between them. Germline lookup yields CDR1 MNHEY and CDR2 SVGEGT. CDR3: CASSYSTENTEAFF. DNA for the CDR3: TGTGCCAGCAGTTACTCTACAGAGAACACTGAAGCTTTCTTT.

The chain is built from TRBV27 and TRBJ2-1, with D perhaps TRBD2 (7 bases). The CDR3 loop spans 16 amino acids. Germline V gene sequence: CDR1 MNHEY, CDR2 SMNVEV (reference sequence). Trimming took 4 bases from V and 4 from J, leaving 17 bases between them. CDR3 in DNA: TGTGCCAGCAGTTGGGGGCTAGCGGAGGTTTACAATGAGCAGTTCTTC. It codes for CASSWGLAEVYNEQFF.

V and J are TRBV19 and TRBJ2-1, with 9 bases that match TRBD1. Germline V lookup: CDR1 LNHDA, CDR2 SQIVND (reference sequence). V gave up 3 bases and J gave up 8 bases; unmatched junction bases: 11. The CDR3 is 16 residues long. The CDR3 DNA reads as TGTGCCAGTAGTATCGCCAGGGGGTGGACAGGGGATGAGCAGTTCTTC. It specifies CASSIARGWTGDEQFF.

This sequence joins TRBV19 and TRBJ2-3, with D unclear. Germline values: CDR1 LNHDA, CDR2 SQIVND (reference sequence). The V gene lost 3 bases and the J gene lost 0 bases, with 10 bases spanning the gap. The CDR3 has 15 residues. The CDR3 spells CASSIEAFSTDTQYF. Written as DNA, the CDR3 is TGTGCCAGTAGTATCGAGGCTTTTAGCACAGATACGCAGTATTTT. Based on the CDR3 plus reference TRBV19 and TRBJ2-3, the full variable domain is DGGITQSPKYLFRKEGQNVTLSCEQNLNHDAMYWYRQDPGQGLRLIYYSQIVNDFQKGDIAEGYSVSREKKESFPLTVTSAQKNPTAFYLCASSIEAFSTDTQYFGPGTRLTVL.

The gene calls are TRBV10-3 and TRBJ2-5, with 10 bases fitting TRBD1. The germline V gene encodes CDR1 ENHRY and CDR2 SYGVKD. The CDR3 covers 17 residues. Trimming at V came to 2 bases and at J to 2 bases, leaving 8 bases not matched to a gene. The CDR3 reads CAISEPRTGGVQETQYF. The CDR3 region has the DNA TGTGCCATCAGTGAGCCCCGGACAGGGGGTGTTCAAGAGACCCAGTACTTC.

The genes are TRBV30 and TRBJ2-3; a possible D gene is TRBD2 (6 bases). CDR1 is GTSNPN and CDR2 is SVGIG in the germline V gene (reference sequence). The CDR3 is made up of 15 amino acids. V shed 0 bases and J shed 0 bases, with 10 bases lying between them. CDR3 protein: CAWSVSGASTDTQYF. The CDR3 nucleotides read TGTGCCTGGAGTGTTAGCGGTGCTAGCACAGATACGCAGTATTTT.

This sequence joins TRBV6-2 or TRBV6-3 and TRBJ2-4, with TRBD1 identical over 7 bases. V lost 5 bases to trimming and J lost 7 bases; unmatched junction nucleotides: 14. CDR3 length: 16 amino acids. Germline-derived CDR1 and CDR2 are MNHEY and SVGEGT. CDR3 region: CASSNWDRKTLNIQYF. DNA for the CDR3: TGTGCCAGCAGTAACTGGGACAGAAAAACTCTGAACATTCAGTACTTC.

The chain has TRBV6-2 or TRBV6-3 and TRBJ2-7; D gene uncertain. The V and J ends lost 2 bases and 2 bases respectively, with 10 bases between them. The CDR3 has 14 residues. CDR1 and CDR2 from the germline V gene are MNHEY and SVGEGT. The CDR3: CASSYPKSAYEQYV. In nucleotides, the CDR3 is TGTGCCAGCAGTTACCCTAAATCGGCCTACGAGCAGTACGTC.